This is a list of T cell receptor beta chains from one sample in a study of blood T cell repertoires in COVID-19. Libraries were prepared by immunoSEQ multiplex PCR; TCRdb keeps only in-frame clonotypes and omits some of them. The sample holds 120,000 or so clones, around four fifths seen once. The sample was peripheral blood. The receptors originated from a human donor in a cohort sampled during active COVID-19. Both conserved end residues are part of each CDR3. Fields, in order: D gene, V gene, J gene, clone size, CDR3 protein, CDR3 DNA. A D gene is named only where the DNA matches it firmly. The size of a clone is reported for some rows only, either as once, few or many, or as a class for expanded clones.

-	TRBV6-2/TRBV6-3	TRBJ2-3	few	CASSQALASTDTQYF	TGTGCCAGCAGTCAGGCACTAGCAAGCACAGATACGCAGTATTTT
-	TRBV29-1	TRBJ1-2	-	CSVAAAGADYGYTF	TGCAGCGTGGCCGCGGCGGGCGCAGACTATGGCTACACCTTC
-	TRBV30	TRBJ1-3	once	CAWSVAGNTIYF	TGTGCCTGGAGTGTAGCCGGAAACACCATATATTTT
TRBD2	TRBV9	TRBJ2-1	-	CASSEGLAGVNEQFF	TGTGCCAGCAGTGAGGGGCTAGCGGGGGTCAATGAGCAGTTCTTC
-	TRBV7-9	TRBJ1-3	-	CASSRVRDGNTIYF	TGTGCCAGCAGCCGTGTCAGGGATGGAAACACCATATATTTT
-	TRBV18	TRBJ2-5	-	CASSPRGANQGETQYF	TGTGCCAGCTCACCACGAGGAGCCAACCAGGGTGAGACCCAGTACTTC
-	TRBV5-1	TRBJ2-5	-	CASSLGGPQETQYF	TGCGCCAGCAGCTTGGGGGGGCCACAAGAGACCCAGTACTTC
-	TRBV29-1	TRBJ2-1	-	CSVEASVNEQFF	TGCAGCGTTGAAGCGTCAGTCAATGAGCAGTTCTTC
-	TRBV6-1	TRBJ1-2	-	CASSEARVTGYTF	TGTGCCAGCAGTGAAGCGAGGGTCACTGGCTACACCTTC
-	TRBV3-1/TRBV3-2	TRBJ2-2	-	CASSTHLGGELFF	TGTGCCAGCAGCACCCATCTAGGAGGGGAGCTGTTTTTT
TRBD1	TRBV19	TRBJ2-2	-	CASSNRGSTGELFF	TGTGCCAGTAGCAACAGGGGGAGCACCGGGGAGCTGTTTTTT
-	TRBV5-1	TRBJ1-3	-	CASSLNTAGGNTIYF	TGCGCCAGCAGCCTCAACACGGCGGGGGGAAACACCATATATTTT
-	TRBV7-9	TRBJ1-1	-	CASSPLVRSNVNTEAFF	TGTGCCAGCAGCCCGCTTGTAAGGAGTAACGTGAACACTGAAGCTTTCTTT
TRBD1	TRBV24-1	TRBJ1-1	-	CATSSNDRANTEAFF	TGTGCCACCAGTTCAAACGACAGGGCCAACACTGAAGCTTTCTTT
TRBD1	TRBV19	TRBJ1-2	few	CASRQHLTGGQNYGYTF	TGTGCCAGTAGGCAACACTTGACAGGGGGCCAGAACTATGGCTACACCTTC
TRBD1	TRBV23-1	TRBJ1-1	-	CASIHLGGGLATEAFF	TGCGCCAGCATTCACCTCGGAGGGGGCTTGGCCACTGAAGCTTTCTTT
-	TRBV6-2/TRBV6-3	TRBJ1-5	-	CASSYFRVNQPQHF	TGTGCCAGCAGTTACTTCAGGGTAAACCAGCCCCAGCATTTT
-	TRBV9	TRBJ2-1	-	CASSVTSTLAEQFF	TGTGCCAGCAGCGTAACTTCAACCTTAGCAGAGCAGTTCTTC
TRBD1	TRBV6-5	TRBJ2-1	-	CASSYGQAQFF	TGTGCCAGCAGTTACGGACAGGCGCAGTTCTTC
TRBD1	TRBV6-5	TRBJ2-6	-	CATWTGVGGANVLTF	TGTGCCACCTGGACAGGAGTGGGAGGGGCCAACGTCCTGACTTTC
TRBD2	TRBV30	TRBJ2-7	-	CAWSAREILYF	TGTGCCTGGAGTGCGCGGGAGATTCTCTACTTC
-	TRBV5-4	TRBJ2-1	-	CASSSPGETYNEQFF	TGTGCCAGCAGTTCTCCAGGGGAAACCTACAATGAGCAGTTCTTC
-	TRBV9	TRBJ2-2	-	CASTRGQANTGELFF	TGTGCCAGCACCAGGGGCCAGGCGAACACCGGGGAGCTGTTTTTT
-	TRBV27	TRBJ1-5	-	CASSLTVSNQPQHF	TGTGCCAGCAGTTTGACAGTTAGCAATCAGCCCCAGCATTTT
-	TRBV14	TRBJ1-1	once	CASSQLRGKDTEAFF	TGTGCCAGCAGCCAGCTAAGGGGGAAGGACACTGAAGCTTTCTTT
TRBD1	TRBV7-2	TRBJ1-3	-	CASSWGQTLSGNTIYF	TGTGCCAGCAGCTGGGGACAGACCCTCTCTGGAAACACCATATATTTT
TRBD1	TRBV5-1	TRBJ1-1	-	CASSKGTGNTEAFF	TGCGCCAGCAGCAAAGGGACAGGAAACACTGAAGCTTTCTTT
-	TRBV3-1/TRBV3-2	TRBJ1-6	-	CASSQVVKGRTSSSYNSPLHF	TGTGCCAGCAGCCAAGTTGTAAAGGGGCGCACCTCCAGCTCCTATAATTCACCCCTCCACTTT
TRBD1	TRBV9	TRBJ1-2	-	CASSVGDRGNYGYTF	TGTGCCAGCAGCGTAGGAGACAGGGGGAACTATGGCTACACCTTC
-	TRBV6-2/TRBV6-3	TRBJ2-5	-	CASSWGPETQYF	TGTGCCAGCAGTTGGGGGCCGGAGACCCAGTACTTC
TRBD2	TRBV5-4	TRBJ2-1	-	CASSFGSGSYNEQFF	TGTGCCAGCAGCTTTGGTAGCGGGTCCTACAATGAGCAGTTCTTC
-	TRBV10-3	TRBJ1-2	-	CAIREQGLYGYTF	TGTGCCATCAGGGAACAGGGCCTCTATGGCTACACCTTC
TRBD1	TRBV2	TRBJ1-5	-	CASSEWGWGTGGNQPQHF	TGTGCCAGCAGTGAATGGGGATGGGGGACAGGGGGCAATCAGCCCCAGCATTTT
-	TRBV7-9	TRBJ1-1	-	CASSLGRKGVFTEAFF	TGTGCCAGCAGCCTTGGGCGGAAGGGGGTTTTCACTGAAGCTTTCTTT
-	TRBV19	TRBJ1-5	-	CASRQQGAGQPQHF	TGTGCCAGTAGGCAACAGGGTGCGGGTCAGCCCCAGCATTTT
-	TRBV15	TRBJ1-1	-	CATSRDREGTEAFF	TGTGCCACCAGCAGAGATAGGGAGGGCACTGAAGCTTTCTTT
-	TRBV6-5	TRBJ2-1	-	CASARTRVGEQFF	TGTGCCAGCGCGCGAACCAGGGTGGGTGAGCAGTTCTTC